The entry below gives a single T cell receptor beta chain sequence along with its context. The data originate from a study of blood T cell repertoires in COVID-19. Study-level background: Acute and convalescent COVID-19 samples came from the United States, Italy and Spain. T cells, B-cell-depleted T cells, or PBMCs supplied cDNA or gDNA.

Per germline, CDR1 LGHNA and CDR2 YNFKEQ. This CDR3 region has 14 residues. Trimming at V came to 2 bases and at J to 8 bases, leaving 5 bases not matched to a gene. Authors' analysis steps: How many nucleated cells were present was estimated from reference gene primer amplification. Using immunoSEQ multiplex PCR, the repertoire was profiled, and TCRdb retains in-frame clones only, with some absent. V, J and clone size are taken as reported in that table, and D and trimming were inferred from the DNA itself. The sample lists around 140,000 clones, 81% occurring once. The chain employs TRBV4-2 and TRBJ2-1; 8 bases fit TRBD2. The origin of this receptor is a woman aged 60-75 years with active or convalescent COVID-19. The material sequenced was peripheral blood. The CDR3 DNA is TGTGCCAGCAGCCAAAGGCTAGCGGGCTATGAGCAGTTCTTC. Protein sequence: CASSQRLAGYEQFF.